The 10 T cell receptor beta chains below were found in one sample sequenced in a study of T cells in Graves' hyperthyroidism and ophthalmopathy. TCR beta CDR3 regions were amplified from RNA. First-round RT-PCR of the TCR CDR3 relied on the HTBI primer set. Each CDR3 protein gets one entry after TCRdb re-called the multiplex PCR reads with MiXCR. The table records about 740,000 distinct CDR3 sequences, about 14% of them present only once. Material: blood. These receptors all come from a woman between 18 and 30 years old with Graves' hyperthyroidism.

V usage is TRBV5-4 and J usage is TRBJ2-1; 9 positions agree with TRBD2. V lost 0 bases and J lost 0; bases outside the gene matches: 13. Germline values: CDR1 SGHNT, CDR2 YYREEE (reference sequence). This CDR3 region has 20 residues. The CDR3 region has the DNA TGTGCCAGCAGCTTGGAAGGGGGGCGCCTAGCGGGACCCTCCTACAATGAGCAGTTCTTC. Translating it yields CASSLEGGRLAGPSYNEQFF.

This clonotype has a handful of counts. The chain combines TRBV18 with TRBJ2-2; the D is unclear. The CDR3 is 18 amino acids. Germline lookup yields CDR1 KGHSH and CDR2 LQKENI. The V end lost 6 bases, the J end lost 3 bases, and 23 bases lay between the germline ends. CDR3 coding DNA: TGTGCCAGCTCCTCCGGTTGGGTTCAGAAAAAGGACACCGGGGAGCTGTTTTTT. Its translation: CASSSGWVQKKDTGELFF.

Ten or more counts support this clonotype. The J gene is TRBJ2-7, the V gene TRBV7-9, with a possible D match to TRBD1 (5 bases). The CDR3 has 14 residues. Germline lookup yields CDR1 SEHNR and CDR2 FQNEAQ (reference sequence). V was cut by 5 bases and J by 7 bases, with 18 bases left in between. As DNA, the CDR3 is TGTGCCAGCAGCCCAATCCAGGGTCTGGATGAGCAGTACTTC. It translates to CASSPIQGLDEQYF.

This clonotype was observed many times. The chain joins TRBV4-1 to TRBJ2-7; D tentatively reads TRBD1 or TRBD2 (6 bases each). Germline V gives CDR1 MGHRA, CDR2 YSYEKL. CDR3 length equals 14 residues. The V gene lost 4 bases and the J gene lost 7 bases, with 17 bases spanning the gap. CDR3 DNA sequence: TGCGCCAGCAGCCCCGGGATGGGGGCGGGGGAGCAGTACTTC. It specifies CASSPGMGAGEQYF.

V and J are TRBV19 and TRBJ2-6, with TRBD1 identical over 9 bases. J was trimmed by 0 bases and V by 10 bases; bases with no gene match: 10. Germline CDR1 LNHDA, CDR2 SQIVND (reference sequence). The CDR3 contains 17 residues. CDR3 nucleotides: TGTGCCACCAACAGGGGGCGCCTCAACTCTGGGGCCAACGTCCTGACTTTC. Its protein is CATNRGRLNSGANVLTF.

The gene calls are TRBV28 and TRBJ2-5; 8 bases map to TRBD2. Germline V gene sequence: CDR1 MDHEN, CDR2 SYDVKM. The V segment lost 6 bases and the J segment 5 bases; nucleotides outside the gene matches: 8. This CDR3 is 14 amino acids long. Here the CDR3 reads CASSRQRGWETQYF. DNA for the CDR3: TGTGCCAGCAGCCGCCAGCGGGGGTGGGAGACCCAGTACTTC. The complete variable domain, with remaining parts taken from reference TRBV28 and TRBJ2-5, reads DVKVTQSSRYLVKRTGEKVFLECVQDMDHENMFWYRQDPGLGLRLIYFSYDVKMKEKGDIPEGYSVSREKKERFSLILESASTNQTSMYLCASSRQRGWETQYFGPGTRLLVL.

This clonotype was seen once. The rearrangement links TRBV18 to TRBJ1-2; D perhaps matches TRBD1 (5 bases). The V end lost 3 bases, the J end lost 6 bases, and 17 bases lay between the germline ends. The CDR3 runs 15 residues. Germline V gene sequence: CDR1 KGHSH, CDR2 LQKENI. In DNA form, the CDR3 reads TGTGCCAGCTCACCCGCCCGAGGCGGGGCAAATGGCTACACCTTC. It encodes CASSPARGGANGYTF.

The chain carries TRBV6-6 and TRBJ2-7; 7 bases are a match to TRBD2. Losses at the gene ends were 2 bases for V and 3 bases for J; bases not matched to a gene: 7. CDR1 MNHNY and CDR2 SVGAGI come from the germline V gene (reference sequence). The CDR3 loop spans 15 amino acids. In nucleotides, the CDR3 is TGTGCCAGCAGTTACCCAAGCGGGACTGACTACGAGCAGTACTTC. Its translation is CASSYPSGTDYEQYF.

The chain uses TRBV2 and TRBJ2-7, with D uncertain. The CDR3 runs 12 residues. Trimming cost V 1 base and J 7 bases, with 8 bases left between them. The V gene's germline CDR1 is SNHLY and CDR2 FYNNEI. The CDR3 loop reads CASSEELREQYF. CDR3 DNA sequence: TGTGCCAGCAGTGAAGAGCTACGGGAGCAGTACTTC.

This clonotype was observed a few times. The chain has TRBV6-6 and TRBJ2-1; 7 bases align to TRBD2. V was pared by 2 bases and J by 8 bases, with 0 bases of the junction left unmatched. This CDR3 is built from 12 residues. Germline values: CDR1 MNHNY, CDR2 SVGAGI (reference sequence). The CDR3 DNA reads TGTGCCAGCAGTTACGGGGGGGATGAGCAGTTCTTC. Translation: CASSYGGDEQFF.